The 9 T cell receptor beta chains below come from one sample, sequenced in a study of OX40 agonist ivuxolimab in advanced cancers. Clones were sequenced by immunoSEQ multiplex PCR, and TCRdb holds only the in-frame ones, with some missing. Among over 40,000 clones listed, 88% were seen once. The sample here was CD4+ or CD8+ T cells sorted from blood, taken in a trial of the OX40 agonist ivuxolimab. Receptor source: an adult with an advanced solid tumor such as melanoma, head and neck, liver or kidney cancer.

In regard to this clone: The identical CDR3 is also encoded by other nucleotide sequences in the sample. V usage is TRBV6-5 and J usage is TRBJ1-2; the D gene is possibly TRBD1 (5 bases). Trimming pared 6 bases from V and 7 bases from J, leaving 9 bases between. CDR1 and CDR2 (germline): MNHEY, SVGAGI. There are 11 residues in the CDR3. CDR3 nucleotides: TGTGCCAGCAGAACAGGAGGTGGCTACACCTTC. Translation gives CASRTGGGYTF.

The chain uses TRBV13 and TRBJ2-3; 8 positions match TRBD2. Germline CDR1 reads PRHDT; CDR2 reads FYEKMQ (reference sequence). CDR3 size: 18 residues. Losses at the gene ends were 4 bases for V and 2 bases for J; bases not matched to a gene: 14. This CDR3 is CASSSKGERESITDTQYF. The CDR3 DNA reads as TGTGCCAGCAGCTCTAAGGGCGAGCGGGAGTCTATCACAGATACGCAGTATTTT.

The chain has TRBV28 and TRBJ2-1, with TRBD2 matching 8 bases. Looked up from germline, CDR1 is MDHEN and CDR2 is SYDVKM. CDR3 size: 15 residues. V gave up 8 bases and J gave up 2 bases; unmatched junction bases: 8. The CDR3 DNA reads TGTGCCAGCGATTTGACGGGAGGGACCTACAATGAGCAGTTCTTC. It encodes CASDLTGGTYNEQFF.

The chain uses TRBV27 and TRBJ1-1; D unclear. CDR1 is MNHEY, CDR2 SMNVEV, per germline (reference sequence). V was trimmed by 0 bases and J by 1 base, leaving 6 bases between them. The CDR3 is made up of 14 amino acids. DNA of the CDR3: TGTGCCAGCAGTTTATCCCACAAGAACACTGAAGCTTTCTTT. It specifies CASSLSHKNTEAFF.

CDR3 protein: CASSWDRPNYGYTF. CDR3 DNA sequence: TGCGCCAGCAGCTGGGACAGGCCTAACTATGGCTACACCTTC. The chain uses TRBV5-1 and TRBJ1-2, with TRBD1 matching 8 bases. From germline, CDR1 is SGHRS and CDR2 YFSETQ. Trimming took 3 bases from V and 0 from J; bases not matched to a gene: 1. The CDR3 is made up of 14 amino acids.

J is TRBJ2-7 and V is TRBV6-5, with 9 bases lining up with TRBD1. V shed 4 bases and J 7 bases; nucleotides not matched to a gene: 8. This CDR3 has 14 amino acids. Per germline, CDR1 MNHEY and CDR2 SVGAGI. For the CDR3, the DNA is TGTGCCAGCAGTTCCACAGGGGGCCCGAGTGAGCAGTACTTC. Protein sequence: CASSSTGGPSEQYF.

The chain carries TRBV7-9 and TRBJ1-3, with 7 bases fitting TRBD1. The CDR3 covers 17 residues. The trim removed 5 bases at V and 0 bases at J, leaving 10 bases unmatched. Germline values: CDR1 SEHNR, CDR2 FQNEAQ (reference sequence). The CDR3 reads CASSARDSPISGNTIYF. CDR3 nucleotides: TGTGCCAGCAGCGCCCGGGACAGCCCCATCTCTGGAAACACCATATATTTT.

CDR3 loop: CASSTSDSGANVLTF. The CDR3 DNA reads as TGTGCCAGCAGCACCTCAGACTCTGGGGCCAACGTCCTGACTTTC. This chain links TRBV21-1 with TRBJ2-6; TRBD1 is the table's D call and was not checked against the DNA. TRBV21-1 has pseudogene status. This CDR3 is 15 amino acids long.

This clone was counted between two and nine times. The chain has TRBV9 and TRBJ2-3; no reliable D call. This CDR3 spans 12 amino acids. Germline CDR1 is SGDLS and CDR2 is YYNGEE. The germline V and J ends were trimmed by 3 bases and 4 bases, with 6 bases remaining between them. The CDR3 DNA reads as TGTGCCAGCAGCGATAACCCAGATACGCAGTATTTT. Translating it yields CASSDNPDTQYF.